This TCR beta chain originates from a study of tumor and adjacent non-tumor tissue in lung cancer. This clonotype appeared a few times. Its antigen is undetermined. J lost 2 bases, V lost 4 bases, and 10 bases had no gene match. The germline CDR1 and CDR2 sequences are SGHNT and YYREEE (reference sequence). This CDR3 is built from 16 residues. The template was RNA from unsorted bulk tissue. Findings of the study overall: Shorter survival was associated with higher TCR diversity in tumors. TCR diversity was significantly greater in tumor than normal lung tissue.

The library came from three nested PCR rounds adapted from ARM-PCR protocols. One entry per CDR3 protein, called by TCRdb with MiXCR from the multiplex PCR reads. In the table there are under 150,000 distinct CDR3 sequences, 60% to 70% of which are singletons. What was sequenced was lung tumor tissue. This chain joins TRBV5-4 and TRBJ2-5; 8 bases agree with TRBD1. The sequence came from a man between 60 and 70 years old with small cell lung cancer. The CDR3 region is CASSPGQGTLQETQYF. Here the CDR3 DNA reads TGTGCCAGCAGCCCTGGACAGGGCACCCTTCAAGAGACCCAGTACTTC.